A single sample is the source of the 18 T cell receptor beta chains below, sequenced in a study of post-analysis software for immune sequencing data. The library was made from cDNA and included unique molecular identifiers. TCRdb reprocessed the PCR reads via MiXCR and lists one record per CDR3 protein. The sample has more than 500,000 distinct CDR3 sequences; 34% are singletons. Antigens of these TCRs are unknown. General study points: Controls showed lower frequencies than patients for several TRBV segments, and TRBV5-6, TRBV5-1 and TRBV20-1 were among these.

Sequencing was done on a sample of blood. Receptors originate from a girl aged 2-17 years with multiple sclerosis.

As DNA, the CDR3 is TGCGCCAGCAGCCAAGTTTCCCGACAGGGGCCGGCCGGGGAGCTGTTTTTT. The encoded protein is CASSQVSRQGPAGELFF. The V and J genes are TRBV4-1 and TRBJ2-2, with 8 bases matching TRBD1. The junction had 10 bases not matched to a gene; V was cut back by 1 base and J by 6 bases. The CDR3 extends over 17 amino acids. The V gene's germline CDR1 is MGHRA and CDR2 YSYEKL.

V usage is TRBV24-1 and J usage is TRBJ2-1, with 7 bases fitting TRBD1. CDR3 length: 16 amino acids. Germline V gene sequence: CDR1 KGHDR, CDR2 SFDVKD. V gave up 4 bases and J gave up 4 bases; unmatched junction bases: 9. The CDR3, as DNA: TGTGCCACCAGTGACCCAACAGGGGACGATTACAATGAGCAGTTCTTC. Its translation is CATSDPTGDDYNEQFF.

This chain connects TRBV28 to TRBJ2-7; D is unclear. This CDR3 comprises 14 residues. Looked up from germline, CDR1 is MDHEN and CDR2 is SYDVKM. The ends were cut back, 5 bases at V and 2 bases at J, with 13 bases in the middle. CDR3 residues: CASSPVGPTYEQYF. CDR3 coding DNA: TGTGCCAGCAGTCCAGTTGGACCGACCTACGAGCAGTACTTC.

In nucleotides, the CDR3 is TGTGCCAGCAGCTTAGAGCCCGGACAGGCCTACGAGCAGTACTTC. Its translation is CASSLEPGQAYEQYF. This chain joins TRBV7-6 and TRBJ2-7, with TRBD1 matching 7 bases. Unmatched junction bases numbered 5, after V lost 1 base and J lost 2 bases. Germline V lookup: CDR1 SGHVS, CDR2 FNYEAQ. CDR3 length: 15 amino acids.

The chain recombines TRBV5-6 with TRBJ2-5; the D call may be TRBD1 or TRBD2 (5 bases each). The CDR3 contains 15 residues. V was cut by 5 bases and J by 3 bases, with 17 bases left in between. Germline CDR1 SGHDT, CDR2 YYEEEE. The CDR3 DNA sequence: TGTGCCAGCAGTAGAACCGGGACGGAAGAAGAGACCCAGTACTTC. It codes for CASSRTGTEEETQYF.

The chain couples TRBV5-1 to TRBJ2-5, with unresolved D. Germline V gene data show CDR1 as SGHRS and CDR2 as YFSETQ. The CDR3 spans 12 residues. V was clipped by 1 base and J by 5 bases, with 6 bases between them. The CDR3: CASSLNKETQYF. The CDR3 nucleotides are TGCGCCAGCAGCTTGAATAAGGAGACCCAGTACTTC.

As concerns this clonotype: With a much larger clone just one base away, this may be a read error. J is TRBJ2-3 and V is TRBV12-3 or TRBV12-4; D remains unclear. The CDR3 runs 14 residues. The CDR3 region has the DNA TGTGCCAGCAGGCCCAGAGTGACCACAGATGCGCAGTATTTT. Protein sequence: CASRPRVTTDAQYF.

The genes are TRBV28 and TRBJ1-1, with D tentatively TRBD1 (6 bases). V dropped 6 bases and J dropped 4 bases, with 18 bases sitting between them. Germline-derived CDR1 and CDR2 are MDHEN and SYDVKM. The CDR3 loop spans 15 amino acids. The CDR3 reads CASRIGGALSTEAFF. DNA of the CDR3: TGTGCCAGCAGAATCGGGGGGGCGTTGAGCACTGAAGCTTTCTTT.

The CDR3 here is CASSVATGYQETQYF. CDR3 in DNA: TGTGCCAGCAGCGTCGCTACAGGGTACCAAGAGACCCAGTACTTC. The chain couples TRBV9 to TRBJ2-5, with D possibly TRBD1 on 6 matching bases. The CDR3 contains 15 residues. V was trimmed by 2 bases and J by 0 bases, leaving 11 bases between them. CDR1 and CDR2 (germline): SGDLS, YYNGEE. Complete variable domain (other parts from reference TRBV9 and TRBJ2-5): DSGVTQTPKHLITATGQRVTLRCSPRSGDLSVYWYQQSLDQGLQFLIQYYNGEERAKGNILERFSAQQFPDLHSELNLSSLELGDSALYFCASSVATGYQETQYFGPGTRLLVL.

This clonotype occurred a few times. This chain connects TRBV5-1 to TRBJ2-5, with 9 positions matching TRBD1. The length of the CDR3 is 13 residues. Trimming removed 4 bases from V and 4 bases from J; junction bases left unmatched: 2. The germline V gene encodes CDR1 SGHRS and CDR2 YFSETQ. CDR3 loop: CASSPTGGETQYF. The CDR3 DNA follows: TGCGCCAGCAGCCCGACAGGGGGAGAGACCCAGTACTTC.

V is TRBV6-5 and J is TRBJ1-1, with D tentatively TRBD1 (6 bases). Germline V gives CDR1 MNHEY, CDR2 SVGAGI. There are 14 residues in the CDR3. The V end lost 8 bases, the J end lost 6 bases, and 19 bases lay between the germline ends. The CDR3 DNA is TGTGCCAGCGCCACCGGCGGCAGGGGAGCTGAAGCTTTCTTT. Translating it yields CASATGGRGAEAFF.

This clonotype has a handful of counts. This sequence joins TRBV6-4 and TRBJ2-5; 8 bases are a match to TRBD2. The V gene end was trimmed by 6 bases and the J gene end by 1 base; junction bases not matched to a gene: 7. The length of the CDR3 is 15 residues. Germline V lookup: CDR1 MRHNA, CDR2 SNTAGT. Here the CDR3 DNA reads TGTGCCAGCAGCCCTACGGCGGGGGGCCAAGAGACCCAGTACTTC. Its translation is CASSPTAGGQETQYF.

This clonotype has more than one count but fewer than ten. The chain carries TRBV7-9 and TRBJ2-7; a possible D gene is TRBD2 (5 bases). The CDR3 sequence is 14 residues long. V was pared by 4 bases and J by 6 bases, with 16 bases between. Germline CDR1 SEHNR, CDR2 FQNEAQ (reference sequence). CDR3 in amino acids: CASSSINGESEQYF. CDR3 coding DNA: TGTGCCAGCAGCTCAATAAACGGGGAGTCCGAGCAGTACTTC.

This clonotype was counted between two and nine times. The rearrangement joins TRBV12-3 or TRBV12-4 to TRBJ1-6; 9 nucleotides match TRBD1. The CDR3 totals 14 residues. Trimming took 6 bases from V and 8 from J; bases not matched to a gene: 5. The CDR3 bases are TGTGCCAGCAGGTCGACAGGGGGTGATTCACCCCTCCACTTT. It encodes CASRSTGGDSPLHF.

A single count supports this clonotype. The chain recombines TRBV7-9 with TRBJ2-5; D is unresolved. Germline CDR1 is SEHNR and CDR2 is FQNEAQ (reference sequence). This CDR3 region has 12 residues. Trimming shortened V by 4 bases and J by 7 bases, and 10 bases separated the two germline ends. CDR3 residues: CASSYSLWTQYF. The CDR3 bases are TGTGCCAGCAGCTACTCGCTTTGGACCCAGTACTTC.

This clonotype turned up a few times. The chain has TRBV5-4 and TRBJ2-7; 9 nucleotides match TRBD1. This CDR3 has 14 amino acids. Germline trimming cut 4 bases from V and 7 bases from J; bases unmatched to any gene: 9. Germline V lookup: CDR1 SGHNT, CDR2 YYREEE (reference sequence). The CDR3 is CASSLQGAGNEQYF. In DNA form, the CDR3 reads TGTGCCAGCAGCCTACAGGGGGCGGGAAATGAGCAGTACTTC.

The genes are TRBV27 and TRBJ2-3; TRBD2 matches at 11 bases. Germline V gene lookup returns CDR1 MNHEY and CDR2 SMNVEV (reference sequence). There are 15 residues in the CDR3. J gave up 8 bases and V 5 bases, and 9 bases lay outside the gene matches. The CDR3 sequence is CASSPRLAGYFTQYF. CDR3 bases: TGTGCCAGCAGTCCCCGACTAGCGGGGTATTTTACGCAGTATTTT.

V gene TRBV12-3 or TRBV12-4 combines with J gene TRBJ1-1; D possibly corresponds to TRBD1 (5 bases). CDR3 length: 17 amino acids. V lost 3 bases and J 1 base, leaving 18 bases between the germline ends. The chain's CDR3 is CASSLTGRATGNTEAFF. In DNA, the CDR3 is TGTGCCAGCAGTTTGACGGGGCGAGCGACGGGGAACACTGAAGCTTTCTTT.